This T cell receptor (beta chain) was profiled in a study of shared clonotypes between healthy human individuals. General observations from the study: Clonotypes shared by all four sorted-subset donors had higher generation probabilities than non-shared clonotypes. Tissue TCR repertoires likely differ from these blood-only repertoires.

Libraries were prepared by immunoSEQ multiplex PCR; TCRdb keeps only in-frame clonotypes and omits some of them. In the table there are some 1 million clones, about 75% of which are singletons. The CDR3 is 18 amino acids. V was shortened by 4 bases and J by 0 bases, with 18 bases between the two germline ends. Germline V gene data show CDR1 as MGHDK and CDR2 as SYGVNS. As to this clone: The antigen is unknown.

The specimen sequenced was memory CD4+ T cells sorted from blood. The sample's subset: CD45RA-negative fraction. The sequence was obtained from a man aged 18-30 years in good health. V and J are TRBV25-1 and TRBJ1-4, with D possibly TRBD1 on 6 matching bases. DNA for the CDR3: TGTGCCAGCAGTGGCCTACAGGGAAGTACTTCAACTAATGAAAAACTGTTTTTT. Translated: CASSGLQGSTSTNEKLFF.